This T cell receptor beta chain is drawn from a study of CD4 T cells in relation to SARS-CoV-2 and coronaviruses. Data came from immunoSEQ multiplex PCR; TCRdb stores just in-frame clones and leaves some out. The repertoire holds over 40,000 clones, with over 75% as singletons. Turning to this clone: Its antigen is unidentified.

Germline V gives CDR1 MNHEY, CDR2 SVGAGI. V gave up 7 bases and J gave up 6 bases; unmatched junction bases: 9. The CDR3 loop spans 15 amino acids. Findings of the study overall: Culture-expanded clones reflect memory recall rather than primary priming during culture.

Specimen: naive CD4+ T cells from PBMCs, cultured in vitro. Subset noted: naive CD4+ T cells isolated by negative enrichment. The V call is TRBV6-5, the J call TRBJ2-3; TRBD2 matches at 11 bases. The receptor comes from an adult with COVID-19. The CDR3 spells CASNPLAGAGDTQYF. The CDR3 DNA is TGTGCCAGCAACCCACTAGCGGGAGCGGGGGATACGCAGTATTTT.